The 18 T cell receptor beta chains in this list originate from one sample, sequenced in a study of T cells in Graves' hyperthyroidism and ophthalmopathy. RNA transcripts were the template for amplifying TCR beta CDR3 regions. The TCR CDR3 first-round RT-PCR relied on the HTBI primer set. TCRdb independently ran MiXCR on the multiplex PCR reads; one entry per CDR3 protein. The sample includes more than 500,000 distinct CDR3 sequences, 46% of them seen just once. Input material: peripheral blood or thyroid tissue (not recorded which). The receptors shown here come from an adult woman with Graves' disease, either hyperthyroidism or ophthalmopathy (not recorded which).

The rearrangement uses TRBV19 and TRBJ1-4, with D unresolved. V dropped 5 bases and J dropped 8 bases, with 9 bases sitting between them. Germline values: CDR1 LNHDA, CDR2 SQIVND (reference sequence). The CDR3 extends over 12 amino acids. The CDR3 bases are TGTGCCAGTAGTTGGGGATACGAAAAACTGTTTTTT. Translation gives CASSWGYEKLFF.

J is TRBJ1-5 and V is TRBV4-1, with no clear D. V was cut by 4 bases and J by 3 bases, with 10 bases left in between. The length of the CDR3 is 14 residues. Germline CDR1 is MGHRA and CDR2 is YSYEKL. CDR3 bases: TGCGCCAGCAGCCCCGGCCGGGTCAATCAGCCCCAGCATTTT. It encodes CASSPGRVNQPQHF.

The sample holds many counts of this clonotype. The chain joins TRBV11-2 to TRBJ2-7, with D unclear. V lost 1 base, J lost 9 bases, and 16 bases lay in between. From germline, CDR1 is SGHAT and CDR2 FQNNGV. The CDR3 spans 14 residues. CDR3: CASSLGPATTGQYF. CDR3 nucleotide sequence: TGTGCCAGCAGCTTAGGACCAGCGACGACCGGGCAGTACTTC.

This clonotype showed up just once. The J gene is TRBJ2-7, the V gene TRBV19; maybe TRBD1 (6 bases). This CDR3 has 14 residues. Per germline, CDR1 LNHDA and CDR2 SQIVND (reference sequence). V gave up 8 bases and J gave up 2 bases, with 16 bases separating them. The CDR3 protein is CASGVGTTPYEQYF. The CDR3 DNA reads TGTGCCAGTGGGGTGGGGACAACCCCCTACGAGCAGTACTTC.

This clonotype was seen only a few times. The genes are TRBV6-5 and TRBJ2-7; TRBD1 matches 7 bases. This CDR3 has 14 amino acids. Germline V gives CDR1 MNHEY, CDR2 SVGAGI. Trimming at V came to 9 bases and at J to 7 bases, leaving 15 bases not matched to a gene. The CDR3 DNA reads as TGTGCCAGTGTACGAGGGGGCTCTGCTGGGGAGCAGTACTTC. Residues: CASVRGGSAGEQYF.

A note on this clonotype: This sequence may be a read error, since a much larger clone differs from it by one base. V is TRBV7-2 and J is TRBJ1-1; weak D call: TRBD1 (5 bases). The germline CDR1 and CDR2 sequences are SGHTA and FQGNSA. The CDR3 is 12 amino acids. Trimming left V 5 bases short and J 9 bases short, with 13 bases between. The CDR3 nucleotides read TGTGCCAGCAGCCGTGAAGGGGCTCAAGCTTTCTTT. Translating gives CASSREGAQAFF.

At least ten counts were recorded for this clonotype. The CDR3 nucleotides read TGCAGTGCTCCAACCGGGACAGGGTTTCAGCCCCAGCATTTT. Protein sequence: CSAPTGTGFQPQHF. The V gene is TRBV20-1, the J gene TRBJ1-5, with TRBD1 identical over 9 bases. V lost 5 bases and J lost 6; bases outside the gene matches: 8. Per germline, CDR1 DFQATT and CDR2 SNEGSKA (reference sequence). The CDR3 is made up of 14 amino acids.

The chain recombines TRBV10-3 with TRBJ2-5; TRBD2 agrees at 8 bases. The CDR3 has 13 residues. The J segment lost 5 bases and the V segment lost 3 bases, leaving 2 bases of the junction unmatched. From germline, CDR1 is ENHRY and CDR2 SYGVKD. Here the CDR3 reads CAISDPGGETQYF. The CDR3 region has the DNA TGTGCCATCAGTGACCCGGGGGGGGAGACCCAGTACTTC.

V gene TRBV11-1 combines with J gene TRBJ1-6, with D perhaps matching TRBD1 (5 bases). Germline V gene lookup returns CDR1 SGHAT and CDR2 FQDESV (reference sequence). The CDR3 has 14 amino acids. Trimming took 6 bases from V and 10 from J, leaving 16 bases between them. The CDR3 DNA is TGTGCCAGCAGAGATAGGGGCTCGGGATCACCCCTCCACTTT. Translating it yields CASRDRGSGSPLHF.

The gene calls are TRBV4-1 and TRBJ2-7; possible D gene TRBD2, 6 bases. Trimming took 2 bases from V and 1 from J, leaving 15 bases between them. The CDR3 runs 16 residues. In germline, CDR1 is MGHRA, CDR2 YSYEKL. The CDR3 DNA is TGCGCCAGCAGCCAACTGCTGGGGGGTATATCCTACGAGCAGTACTTC. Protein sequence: CASSQLLGGISYEQYF.

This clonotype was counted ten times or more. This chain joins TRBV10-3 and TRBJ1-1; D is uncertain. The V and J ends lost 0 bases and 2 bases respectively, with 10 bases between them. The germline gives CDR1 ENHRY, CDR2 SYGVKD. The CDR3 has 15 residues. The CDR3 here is CAISESGRQNTEAFF. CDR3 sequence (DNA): TGTGCCATCAGTGAGTCTGGCAGGCAAAACACTGAAGCTTTCTTT.

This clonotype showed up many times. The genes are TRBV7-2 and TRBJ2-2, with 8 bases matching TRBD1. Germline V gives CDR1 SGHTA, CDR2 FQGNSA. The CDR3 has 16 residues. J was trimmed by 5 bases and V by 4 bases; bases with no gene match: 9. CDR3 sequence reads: CASSSRGRRYTGELFF. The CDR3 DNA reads TGTGCCAGCAGCTCCAGGGGGCGCCGGTATACCGGGGAGCTGTTTTTT.

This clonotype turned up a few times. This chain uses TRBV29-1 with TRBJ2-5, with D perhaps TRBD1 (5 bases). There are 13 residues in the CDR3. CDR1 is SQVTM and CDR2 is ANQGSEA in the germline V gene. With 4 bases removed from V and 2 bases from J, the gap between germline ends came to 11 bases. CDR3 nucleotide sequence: TGCAGCGTTGGGTTGAGACAGCAAGAGACCCAGTACTTC. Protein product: CSVGLRQQETQYF.

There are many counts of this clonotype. The CDR3 region has the DNA TGTGCCAGCAGTTACTCGACGACCAGTCCCGGGGAGACCCAGTACTTC. Translated, it gives CASSYSTTSPGETQYF. This chain uses TRBV6-6 with TRBJ2-5; D not certain. With 0 bases removed from V and 5 bases from J, the gap between germline ends came to 16 bases. Germline V gene data show CDR1 as MNHNY and CDR2 as SVGAGI (reference sequence). The CDR3 contains 16 residues.

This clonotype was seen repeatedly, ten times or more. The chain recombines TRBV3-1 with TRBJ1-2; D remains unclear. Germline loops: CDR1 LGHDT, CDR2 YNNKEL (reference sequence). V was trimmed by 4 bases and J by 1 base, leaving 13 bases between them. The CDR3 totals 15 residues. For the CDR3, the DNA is TGTGCCAGCAGCCTCGGACGGGGAGATAACTATGGCTACACCTTC. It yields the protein CASSLGRGDNYGYTF. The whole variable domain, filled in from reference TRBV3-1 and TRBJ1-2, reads DTAVSQTPKYLVTQMGNDKSIKCEQNLGHDTMYWYKQDSKKFLKIMFSYNNKELIINETVPNRFSPKSPDKAHLNLHINSLELGDSAVYFCASSLGRGDNYGYTFGSGTRLTVV.

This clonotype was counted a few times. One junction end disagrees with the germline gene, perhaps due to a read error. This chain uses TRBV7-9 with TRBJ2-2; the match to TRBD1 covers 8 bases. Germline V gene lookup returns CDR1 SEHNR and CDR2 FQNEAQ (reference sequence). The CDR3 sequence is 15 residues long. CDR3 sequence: CASSMQGAKTGELFF. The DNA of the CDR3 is TGTGCCAGCAGCATGCAGGGGGCGAAAACCGGGGAGCTGTTTTTT.

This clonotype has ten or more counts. This CDR3 reads CSAPSGRARYEQYF. In DNA form, the CDR3 reads TGCAGTGCTCCCAGCGGGAGGGCCCGGTACGAGCAGTACTTC. The chain combines TRBV20-1 with TRBJ2-7; 10 positions agree with TRBD2. J gave up 4 bases and V 5 bases, and 8 bases lay outside the gene matches. The CDR3 sequence is 14 residues long. The V gene's germline CDR1 is DFQATT and CDR2 SNEGSKA (reference sequence).

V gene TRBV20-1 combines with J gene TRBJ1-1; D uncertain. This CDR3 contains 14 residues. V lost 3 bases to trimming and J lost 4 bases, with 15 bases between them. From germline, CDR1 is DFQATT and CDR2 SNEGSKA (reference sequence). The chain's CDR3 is CSASDRLGFTEAFF. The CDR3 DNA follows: TGCAGTGCTAGCGATCGACTGGGATTCACTGAAGCTTTCTTT.